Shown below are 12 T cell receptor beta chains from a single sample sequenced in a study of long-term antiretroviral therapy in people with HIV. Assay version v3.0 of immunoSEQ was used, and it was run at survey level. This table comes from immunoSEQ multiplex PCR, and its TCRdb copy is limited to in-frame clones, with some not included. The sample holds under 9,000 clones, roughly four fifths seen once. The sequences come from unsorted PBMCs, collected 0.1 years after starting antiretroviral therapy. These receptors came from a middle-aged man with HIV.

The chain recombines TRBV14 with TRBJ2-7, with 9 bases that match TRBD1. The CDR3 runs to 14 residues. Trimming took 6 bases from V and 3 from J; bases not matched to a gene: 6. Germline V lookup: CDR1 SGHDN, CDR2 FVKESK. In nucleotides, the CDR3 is TGTGCCAGCAGTTCGGGGACAGGGCACTACGAGCAGTACTTC. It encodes CASSSGTGHYEQYF.

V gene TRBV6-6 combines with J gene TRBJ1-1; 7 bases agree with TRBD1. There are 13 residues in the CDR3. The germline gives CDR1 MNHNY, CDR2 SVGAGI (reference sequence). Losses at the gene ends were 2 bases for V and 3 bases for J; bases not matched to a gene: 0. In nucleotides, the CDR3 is TGTGCCAGCAGTTACGGGACAGACACTGAAGCTTTCTTT. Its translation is CASSYGTDTEAFF.

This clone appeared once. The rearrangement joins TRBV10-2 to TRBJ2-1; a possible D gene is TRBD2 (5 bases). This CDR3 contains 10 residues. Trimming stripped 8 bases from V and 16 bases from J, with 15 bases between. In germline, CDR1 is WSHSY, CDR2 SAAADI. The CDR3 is CASGLADFFF. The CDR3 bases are TGCGCCAGCGGCCTCGCGGACTTCTTCTTC.

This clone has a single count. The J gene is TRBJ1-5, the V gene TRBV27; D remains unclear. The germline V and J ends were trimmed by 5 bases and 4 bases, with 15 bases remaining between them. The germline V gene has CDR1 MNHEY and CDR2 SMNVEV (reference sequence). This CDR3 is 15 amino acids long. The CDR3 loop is CASSKYGGPNQPQHF. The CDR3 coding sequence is TGTGCCAGCAGTAAATACGGCGGACCTAATCAGCCCCAGCATTTT.

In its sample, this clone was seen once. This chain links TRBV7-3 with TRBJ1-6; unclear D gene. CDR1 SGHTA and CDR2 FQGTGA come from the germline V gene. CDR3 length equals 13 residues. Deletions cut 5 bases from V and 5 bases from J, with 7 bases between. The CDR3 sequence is CASSEQHNSPLHF. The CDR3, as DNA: TGTGCCAGCAGCGAACAGCATAATTCACCCCTCCACTTT.

The CDR3 nucleotides are TGTGCCAGCAGCTTAGGGATCACCGCTGAAGCTTTCTTT. This sequence encodes CASSLGITAEAFF. The chain couples TRBV11-2 to TRBJ1-1, with D unresolved. V lost 1 base and J 6 bases, leaving 9 bases between the germline ends. The CDR3 sequence is 13 residues long. From germline, CDR1 is SGHAT and CDR2 FQNNGV.

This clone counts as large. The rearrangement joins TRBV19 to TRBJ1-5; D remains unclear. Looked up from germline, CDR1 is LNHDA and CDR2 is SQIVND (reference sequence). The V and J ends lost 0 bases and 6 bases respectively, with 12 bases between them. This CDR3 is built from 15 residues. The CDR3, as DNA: TGTGCCAGTAGTATAGATCTATCATGGATTCAGCCCCAGCATTTT. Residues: CASSIDLSWIQPQHF. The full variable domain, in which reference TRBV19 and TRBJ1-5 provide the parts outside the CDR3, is DGGITQSPKYLFRKEGQNVTLSCEQNLNHDAMYWYRQDPGQGLRLIYYSQIVNDFQKGDIAEGYSVSREKKESFPLTVTSAQKNPTAFYLCASSIDLSWIQPQHFGDGTRLSIL.

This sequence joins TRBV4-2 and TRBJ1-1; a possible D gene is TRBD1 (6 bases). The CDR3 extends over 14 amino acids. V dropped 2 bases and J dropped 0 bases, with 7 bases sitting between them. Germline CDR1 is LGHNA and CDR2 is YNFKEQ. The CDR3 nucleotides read TGTGCCAGCAGCCAATGGGGGCTGAACACTGAAGCTTTCTTT. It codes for CASSQWGLNTEAFF.

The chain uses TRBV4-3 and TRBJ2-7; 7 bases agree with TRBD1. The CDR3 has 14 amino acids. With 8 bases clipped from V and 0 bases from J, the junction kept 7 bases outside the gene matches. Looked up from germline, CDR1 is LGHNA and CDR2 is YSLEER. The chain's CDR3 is CASRRDSDSYEQYF. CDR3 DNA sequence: TGCGCCAGCCGCCGGGACAGTGACTCCTACGAGCAGTACTTC.

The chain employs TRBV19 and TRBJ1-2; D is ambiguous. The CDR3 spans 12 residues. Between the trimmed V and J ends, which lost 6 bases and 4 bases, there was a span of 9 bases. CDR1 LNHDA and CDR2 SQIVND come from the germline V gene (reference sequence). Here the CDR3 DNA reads TGTGCCAGTAGGGCCGGGATCTATGGCTACACCTTC. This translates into CASRAGIYGYTF.

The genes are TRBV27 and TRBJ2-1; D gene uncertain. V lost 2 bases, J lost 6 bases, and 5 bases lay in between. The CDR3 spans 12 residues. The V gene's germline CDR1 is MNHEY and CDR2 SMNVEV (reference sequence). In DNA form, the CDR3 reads TGTGCCAGCAGTTTAGGTAGCAATGAGCAGTTCTTC. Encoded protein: CASSLGSNEQFF.

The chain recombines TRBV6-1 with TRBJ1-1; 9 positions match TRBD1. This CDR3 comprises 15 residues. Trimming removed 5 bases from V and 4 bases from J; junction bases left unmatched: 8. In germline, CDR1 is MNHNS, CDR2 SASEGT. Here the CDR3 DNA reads TGTGCCAGCAGTCCCGGGACAGGGTCGGCCACTGAAGCTTTCTTT. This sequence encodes CASSPGTGSATEAFF.